This T cell receptor (beta chain) appears in the sequencing data of a study of shared clonotypes between healthy human individuals. Genomic DNA (from each subset) was split evenly across several immunoSEQ plates. Under the authors' procedure: From ImmunoSEQ came sequences covering only the junction and carrying no quality scores, so filtering differed. Libraries were prepared by immunoSEQ multiplex PCR; TCRdb keeps only in-frame clonotypes and omits some of them. V, J and clone size were drawn from that table, and D and trimming were deduced from the DNA. The sample carries roughly 2.2 million clones, roughly 90% recorded once. About this clone itself: Its antigen is still unknown. The same CDR3 also results from other DNA sequences found in this sample.

From germline, CDR1 is MNHEY and CDR2 SMNVEV (reference sequence). V lost 3 bases and J 8 bases, leaving 10 bases between the germline ends. The CDR3 runs to 13 residues. Donors were healthy HIV-negative adults without recently reported acute infections or vaccinations. Findings and caveats of the study: Depth of sequencing was expected to influence donor clonotype sharing.

This TCR came from a man between 18 and 35 years old in good health. Some clones in this sample may be carry-over from other donors' samples. The J gene is TRBJ1-4, the V gene TRBV27; D possibly corresponds to TRBD1 (6 bases). The sample consisted of naive CD4+ T cells from PBMCs. Noted subset: CD45RA+ positively selected. The CDR3 nucleotides read TGTGCCAGCAGTTTCAGGGGAGGCGAAAAACTGTTTTTT. Its protein is CASSFRGGEKLFF.